This TCR beta chain was sequenced for a study of T cell repertoires in cytomegalovirus infection. On this clonotype itself: As yet, its antigen is unknown.

V lost 3 bases to trimming and J lost 9 bases; unmatched junction nucleotides: 8. The CDR3 spans 14 residues. Germline lookup yields CDR1 ENHRY and CDR2 SYGVKD. A single record per CDR3 protein comes from TCRdb applying MiXCR to the reads. The sample includes around 300,000 distinct CDR3 sequences, approximately 25% of them seen just once. The sequence was obtained from a human donor in good health (CMV status not recorded). Some clones in this sample may be carry-over from other donors' samples. V is TRBV10-3 and J is TRBJ2-1; 7 bases are a match to TRBD1. Sequenced material: cultured PBMCs, taken from culture after CMV antigen stimulation. DNA for the CDR3: TGTGCCATCAGTGAATCACAGGGGTCTCGTGAGCAGTTCTTC. It codes for CAISESQGSREQFF.